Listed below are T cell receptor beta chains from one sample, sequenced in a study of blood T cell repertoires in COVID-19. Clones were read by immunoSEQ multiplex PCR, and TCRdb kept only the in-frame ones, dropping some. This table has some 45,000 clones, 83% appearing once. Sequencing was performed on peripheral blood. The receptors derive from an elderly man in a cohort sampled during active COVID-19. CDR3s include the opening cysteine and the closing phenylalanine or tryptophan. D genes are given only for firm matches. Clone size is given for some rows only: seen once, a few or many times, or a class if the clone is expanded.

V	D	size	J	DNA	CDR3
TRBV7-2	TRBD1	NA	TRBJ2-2	TGTGCCAGCAGCCCAGGGGGCAGCCAGACCGGGGAGCTGTTTTTT	CASSPGGSQTGELFF
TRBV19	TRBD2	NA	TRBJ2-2	TGTGCCAGTAGTTCCGGACTAGCGGGATACACCGGGGAGCTGTTTTTT	CASSSGLAGYTGELFF
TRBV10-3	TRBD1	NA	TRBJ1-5	TGTGCCATCAGTGAGCCGGGACAGGGGGTAGATCAGCCCCAGCATTTT	CAISEPGQGVDQPQHF
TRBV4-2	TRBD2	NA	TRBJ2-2	TGTGCCAGCAGCCAAGGAACGCTAGCGGGGAGGCTCACCGGGGAGCTGTTTTTT	CASSQGTLAGRLTGELFF
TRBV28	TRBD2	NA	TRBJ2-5	TGTGCCAGCAGTCCCGGATCGGGACTAGCCGAAAGGGAGACCCAGTACTTC	CASSPGSGLAERETQYF
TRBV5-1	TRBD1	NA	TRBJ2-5	TGCGCCAGCAGCGGAGGAGGACAGGGAGAGGAGACCCAGTACTTC	CASSGGGQGEETQYF
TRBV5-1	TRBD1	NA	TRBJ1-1	TGCGCCAGCAGGGCGGACAGGGCAGCTTTCTTT	CASRADRAAFF
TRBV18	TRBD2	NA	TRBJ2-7	TGTGCCAGCTCACGACTAGCGGGGGCCCCAAGTTACGAGCAGTACTTC	CASSRLAGAPSYEQYF
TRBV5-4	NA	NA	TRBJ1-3	TGTGCCAGCAGCTTGGCCCACGGGAGCTCTGGAAACACCATATATTTT	CASSLAHGSSGNTIYF
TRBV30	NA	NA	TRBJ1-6	TGTGCCTGGAGACGCGGGCGCGGGGATTCACCCCTCCACTTT	CAWRRGRGDSPLHF
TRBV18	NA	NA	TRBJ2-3	TGTGCCAGCTCTGGGCAGTACACAGATACGCAGTATTTT	CASSGQYTDTQYF
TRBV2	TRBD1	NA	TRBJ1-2	TGTGCCAGCGGCATAGGACAGGGCAGTGGCTACACCTTC	CASGIGQGSGYTF
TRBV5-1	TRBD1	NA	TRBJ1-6	TGCGCCAGCAGCGTAAGGACAGGGGGTTCTGATTCACCCCTCCACTTT	CASSVRTGGSDSPLHF
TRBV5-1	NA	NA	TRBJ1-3	TGCGCCAGCAGCTTGGGGGGCCTGGGCTCAGACACCATATATTTT	CASSLGGLGSDTIYF
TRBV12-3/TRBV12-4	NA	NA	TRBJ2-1	TGTGCCAGCAGCCTCGGACATTATGAGCAGTTCTTC	CASSLGHYEQFF
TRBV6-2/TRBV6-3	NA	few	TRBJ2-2	TGTGCCAGCAGTTGGGGCTGGGGCGGGGAGCTGTTTTTT	CASSWGWGGELFF
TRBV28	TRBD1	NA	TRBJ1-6	TGTGCCAGCACCGAGGGACAGGGGGCGAATTCACCCCTCCACTTT	CASTEGQGANSPLHF
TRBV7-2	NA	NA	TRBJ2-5	TGTGCCAGCAGCTTAGAGAGGGGTAGCGGAGGCGGGGAGACCCAGTACTTC	CASSLERGSGGGETQYF
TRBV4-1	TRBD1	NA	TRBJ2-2	TGCGCCAGCAGCCAGGGTACAGGGGTTAGCGGGGAGCTGTTTTTT	CASSQGTGVSGELFF
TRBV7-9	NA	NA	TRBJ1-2	TGTGCCAGCAGCTTAGGAAACGGTGGCTACACCTTC	CASSLGNGGYTF
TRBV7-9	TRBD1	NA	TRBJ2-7	TGTGCCAGCAGCCACACAGGGGCCTACGAGCAGTACTTC	CASSHTGAYEQYF
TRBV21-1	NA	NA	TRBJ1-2	TGTGCCAGCACCCGACGGGGTTCCGGTTCGGCCTATGGCTACACCTTC	CASTRRGSGSAYGYTF
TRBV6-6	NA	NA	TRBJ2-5	TGTGCCAGCAGGAAAAGGGACTCCGCCCCGGAGACCCAGTACTTC	CASRKRDSAPETQYF
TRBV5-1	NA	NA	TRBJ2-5	TGCGCCAGCAGCTCGACTTGGGGACAACAAGAGACCCAGTACTTC	CASSSTWGQQETQYF
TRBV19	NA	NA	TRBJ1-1	TGTGCCAGTAGGCCGTGGGGGGGGGCGAACACTGAAGCTTTCTTT	CASRPWGGANTEAFF
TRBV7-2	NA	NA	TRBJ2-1	TGTGCCAGCAGCGCAGGGGGGAGGAATGGTGAGCAGTTCTTC	CASSAGGRNGEQFF
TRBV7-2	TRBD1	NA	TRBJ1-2	TGTGCCAGCAGCCTGGGAAAAGGGACAGGGAACTATGGCTACACCTTC	CASSLGKGTGNYGYTF
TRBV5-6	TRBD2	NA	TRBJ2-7	TGTGCCAGCAGTTTTAATAGCGGGAGTAGGGGCGAGCAGTACTTC	CASSFNSGSRGEQYF
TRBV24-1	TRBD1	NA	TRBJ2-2	TGTGCCACCAGTGACACAGGGGGTATAACCGGGGAGCTGTTTTTT	CATSDTGGITGELFF
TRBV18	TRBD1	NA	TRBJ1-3	TGTGCCAGCTCACCGCCGGGACAGGGGACCGGAAACACCATATATTTT	CASSPPGQGTGNTIYF
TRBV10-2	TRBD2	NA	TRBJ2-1	TGCGCCAGCAGTGAGTCCGGGGGGGGAACCTACAATGAGCAGTTCTTC	CASSESGGGTYNEQFF
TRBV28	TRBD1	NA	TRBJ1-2	TGTGCCAGCAGTTCCCCGGGACAGGGGGGAAGCTACACCTTC	CASSSPGQGGSYTF
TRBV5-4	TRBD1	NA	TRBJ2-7	TGTGCCAGCACCAAAACACAGGGGAACGACGAGCAGTACTTC	CASTKTQGNDEQYF
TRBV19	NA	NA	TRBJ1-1	TGTGCCAGTAGTATGGACGGAGGAAAAGCTTTCTTT	CASSMDGGKAFF
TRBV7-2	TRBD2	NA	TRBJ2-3	TGTGCCAGCAGCCTCCAGGGGGGACTAGCGGGAGCAGATACGCAGTATTTT	CASSLQGGLAGADTQYF
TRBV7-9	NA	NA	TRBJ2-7	TGTGCCAGCAGCGCTAGCCCCCTCGAGCAGTACTTC	CASSASPLEQYF
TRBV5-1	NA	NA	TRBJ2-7	TGCGCCAGCAGCTTAAACCCCTCGGGGGAGCAGTACTTC	CASSLNPSGEQYF
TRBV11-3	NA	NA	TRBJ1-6	TGTGCCAGCAGCGCGGACAGTAATTCACCCCTCCACTTT	CASSADSNSPLHF
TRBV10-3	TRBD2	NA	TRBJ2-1	TGTGCCATCAGTTCGGGACTAGCGGGCTACAATGAGCAGTTCTTC	CAISSGLAGYNEQFF
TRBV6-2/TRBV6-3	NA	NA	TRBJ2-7	TGTGCCAGCAGTCCCGGGATCTCCTACGAGCAGTACTTC	CASSPGISYEQYF
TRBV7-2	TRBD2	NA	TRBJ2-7	TGTGCCAGCAGCTTAAAAACTAGCGGAGCCTACGAGCAGTACTTC	CASSLKTSGAYEQYF